This T cell receptor beta chain was identified during a study of CD8 T cells in ankylosing spondylitis. TCRdb reprocessed the 5' RACE reads via MiXCR and lists one record per CDR3 protein. The table lists approximately 220,000 distinct CDR3 sequences, roughly 24% of them singletons. Per the germline V gene, CDR1 is DFQATT and CDR2 is SNEGSKA (reference sequence). This CDR3 has 15 amino acids. V was shortened by 5 bases and J by 2 bases, with 18 bases between the two germline ends. Comment on this clonotype: Its specificity is not known.

Whole-study results and caveats: A TCR beta motif of fewer than ten highly homologous variants seemed to mark ankylosing spondylitis blood. The authors found the disease-linked clones to be CD8+ and relatively rare in peripheral blood.

V and J are TRBV20-1 and TRBJ2-5; TRBD2 is a possible D gene (5 bases). Sequences were obtained from blood, either unsorted or a sorted T cell fraction (not recorded which). The sequence came from a male donor with ankylosing spondylitis or in good health (not recorded which). The CDR3 sequence is CSAPLESGLQETQYF. Written as DNA, the CDR3 is TGCAGTGCTCCACTAGAGTCGGGATTACAAGAGACCCAGTACTTC.